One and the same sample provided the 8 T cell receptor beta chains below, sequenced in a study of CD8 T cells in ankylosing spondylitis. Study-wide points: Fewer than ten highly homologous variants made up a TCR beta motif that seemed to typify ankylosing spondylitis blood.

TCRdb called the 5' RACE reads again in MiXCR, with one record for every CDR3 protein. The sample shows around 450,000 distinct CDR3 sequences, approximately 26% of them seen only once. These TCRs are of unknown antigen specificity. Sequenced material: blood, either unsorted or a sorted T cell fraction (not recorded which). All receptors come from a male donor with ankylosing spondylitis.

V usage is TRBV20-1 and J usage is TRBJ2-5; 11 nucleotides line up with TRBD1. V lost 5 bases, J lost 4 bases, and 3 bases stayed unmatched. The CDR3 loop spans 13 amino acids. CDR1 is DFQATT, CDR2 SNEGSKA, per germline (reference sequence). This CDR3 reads CSAWTGGTETQYF. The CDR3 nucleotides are TGCAGTGCTTGGACAGGGGGCACAGAGACCCAGTACTTC.

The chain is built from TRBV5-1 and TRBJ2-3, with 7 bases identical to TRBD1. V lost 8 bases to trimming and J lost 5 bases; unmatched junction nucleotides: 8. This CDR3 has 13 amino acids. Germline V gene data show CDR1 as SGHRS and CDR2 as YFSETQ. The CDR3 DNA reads TGCGCCAGTACAGACAGGGAAGGAGATACGCAGTATTTT. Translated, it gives CASTDREGDTQYF.

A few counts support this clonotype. This CDR3 is CASSSGTSGSEDTQYF. In nucleotides, the CDR3 is TGTGCCAGCAGTTCCGGGACTAGCGGGTCGGAAGATACGCAGTATTTT. The J gene is TRBJ2-3, the V gene TRBV5-8; 12 bases line up with TRBD2. This CDR3 has 16 residues. Germline V gene sequence: CDR1 SGHTS, CDR2 YDEGEE. V was pared by 5 bases and J by 5 bases, with 9 bases of the junction left unmatched. Drawing the rest from reference TRBV5-8 and TRBJ2-3, the complete variable domain is EAGVTQSPTHLIKTRGQQATLRCSPISGHTSVYWYQQALGLGLQFLLWYDEGEERNRGNFPPRFSGRQFPNYSSELNVNALELEDSALYLCASSSGTSGSEDTQYFGPGTRLTVL.

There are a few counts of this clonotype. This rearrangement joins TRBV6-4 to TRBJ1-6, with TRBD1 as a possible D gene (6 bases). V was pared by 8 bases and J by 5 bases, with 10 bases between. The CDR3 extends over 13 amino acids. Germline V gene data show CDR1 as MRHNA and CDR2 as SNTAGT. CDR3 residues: CASGHRDNSPLHF. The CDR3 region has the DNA TGTGCCAGCGGACACAGGGATAATTCACCCCTCCACTTT.

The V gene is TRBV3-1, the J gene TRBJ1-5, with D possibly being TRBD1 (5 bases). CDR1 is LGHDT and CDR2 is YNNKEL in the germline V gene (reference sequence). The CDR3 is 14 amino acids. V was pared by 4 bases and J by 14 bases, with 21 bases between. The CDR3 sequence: CASSRSQTRGPKHF. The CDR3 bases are TGTGCCAGCAGCCGAAGTCAAACTCGGGGCCCTAAGCATTTT. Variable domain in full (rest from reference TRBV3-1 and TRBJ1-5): DTAVSQTPKYLVTQMGNDKSIKCEQNLGHDTMYWYKQDSKKFLKIMFSYNNKELIINETVPNRFSPKSPDKAHLNLHINSLELGDSAVYFCASSRSQTRGPKHFGDGTRLSIL.

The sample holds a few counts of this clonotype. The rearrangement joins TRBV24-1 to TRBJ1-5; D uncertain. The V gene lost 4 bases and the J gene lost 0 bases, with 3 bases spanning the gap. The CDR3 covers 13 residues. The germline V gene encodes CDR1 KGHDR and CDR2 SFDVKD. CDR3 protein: CATSDHSNQPQHF. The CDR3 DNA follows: TGTGCCACCAGTGACCATAGCAATCAGCCCCAGCATTTT.

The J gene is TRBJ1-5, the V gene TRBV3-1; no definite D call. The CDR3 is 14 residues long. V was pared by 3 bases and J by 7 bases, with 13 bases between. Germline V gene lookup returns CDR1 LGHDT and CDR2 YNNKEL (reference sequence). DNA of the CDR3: TGTGCCAGCAGCCAGGGTAGGGTAGGCCAGCCCCAGCATTTT. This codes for CASSQGRVGQPQHF. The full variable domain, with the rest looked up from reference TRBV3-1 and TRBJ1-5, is DTAVSQTPKYLVTQMGNDKSIKCEQNLGHDTMYWYKQDSKKFLKIMFSYNNKELIINETVPNRFSPKSPDKAHLNLHINSLELGDSAVYFCASSQGRVGQPQHFGDGTRLSIL.

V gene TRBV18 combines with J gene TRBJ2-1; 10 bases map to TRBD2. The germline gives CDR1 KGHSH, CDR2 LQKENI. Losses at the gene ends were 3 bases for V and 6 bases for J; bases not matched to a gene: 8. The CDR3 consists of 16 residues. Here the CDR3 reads CASSPDGTSVTNEQFF. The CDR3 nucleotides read TGTGCCAGCTCACCGGATGGGACTAGCGTTACCAATGAGCAGTTCTTC. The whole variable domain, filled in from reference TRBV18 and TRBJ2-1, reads NAGVMQNPRHLVRRRGQEARLRCSPMKGHSHVYWYRQLPEEGLKFMVYLQKENIIDESGMPKERFSAEFPKEGPSILRIQQVVRGDSAAYFCASSPDGTSVTNEQFFGPGTRLTVL.